This T cell receptor beta chain was recovered during a study of metastatic and nonmetastatic thyroid tumors. Study in general: Malignant thyroid and benign thyroid patients provided blood and tumor or nodule tissue whose repertoires were compared. Study-level points and caveats: Malignant tumors reportedly showed significantly higher TCR beta diversity than benign nodules in both blood and tumor.

Prior to thyroid surgery, none of the patients had received any treatment. There are many counts of this clone. What it binds is unknown. How the authors handled the data: The study's classifier, a distant-metastasis tool for papillary thyroid cancer, was built using CDR3 differences across clinicopathological groups. MiXCR was used by TCRdb to re-call the PCR reads. The V and J calls and clone size come from TCRdb's table, not from the authors' own analysis. The repertoire holds about 14,000 clones, with 32% as singletons. Germline-derived CDR1 and CDR2 are MNHEY and SVGEGT. The V end was cut by 7 bases, the J end by 3 bases, with 13 bases between. This CDR3 comprises 14 residues.

The origin of this receptor is a female donor with papillary thyroid cancer or a benign thyroid nodule (not recorded which). Some clones in this sample may be carry-over from other donors' samples. V usage is TRBV6-2 or TRBV6-3 and J usage is TRBJ2-1, with D possibly matching TRBD1 (6 bases). The sample taken for sequencing was tumor tissue. This CDR3 reads CASKPRDNYNEQFF. Here the CDR3 DNA reads TGTGCCAGCAAGCCCCGGGACAACTACAATGAGCAGTTCTTC.